Listed below are T cell receptor beta chains from one sample, sequenced in a study of blood T cell repertoires in COVID-19. The assay was immunoSEQ multiplex PCR, and TCRdb's table has in-frame clones only and misses some. In the table there are 95,000 to 150,000 clones, 84% of which are singletons. Sequencing was carried out using PBMCs or T cells enriched from blood (not recorded which). Every receptor here comes from a woman aged 25 to 39 who had recovered from COVID-19. Both conserved end residues are part of each CDR3. A D gene is named only where the DNA matches it firmly. Size tells how often a clone was seen (once, few, many) or the class of an expanded clone, and some rows leave it out.

cdr3_length j_call clone_size d_call v_call cdr3_nt cdr3_aa
15 TRBJ2-7 few - TRBV4-1 TGCGCCAGCAGCCAAGGCCTCGGGGGGCCCTACGAGCAGTACTTC CASSQGLGGPYEQYF
14 TRBJ1-3 - TRBD1 TRBV28 TGTGCCAGCAGCCCGGACAGGGTTGGAAACACCATATATTTT CASSPDRVGNTIYF
18 TRBJ2-7 - TRBD1 TRBV28 TGTGCCAGCAGTTTACCCCCCCAACAGGGGGGCCTCCCCTACGAGCAGTACTTC CASSLPPQQGGLPYEQYF
16 TRBJ2-7 - TRBD1 TRBV4-3 TGCGCCAGCAGCCAACACCCGGGACAGCCTCCCTACGAGCAGTACTTC CASSQHPGQPPYEQYF
12 TRBJ2-5 - - TRBV29-1 TGCAGCGTTGTAGGGGGAGAAGAGACCCAGTACTTC CSVVGGEETQYF
14 TRBJ2-5 few - TRBV4-1 TGCGCCAGCAGCCAACTGGCGGACCAAGAGACCCAGTACTTC CASSQLADQETQYF
15 TRBJ2-3 few TRBD2 TRBV4-1 TGCGCCAGCAGCCACAGCGGGAGGGTGTCAGATACGCAGTATTTT CASSHSGRVSDTQYF
16 TRBJ1-6 - - TRBV20-1 TGCAGTGCTAGTGCAACCCGGACCTGGACGGGATCACCCCTCCACTTT CSASATRTWTGSPLHF
11 TRBJ2-7 - TRBD1 TRBV20-1 TGCAGTGCGAGACAGGGCTGGGAGCAGTACTTC CSARQGWEQYF
11 TRBJ2-3 once - TRBV20-1 TGCAGTACCGCGGACAGAGATACGCAGTATTTT CSTADRDTQYF
15 TRBJ2-7 - - TRBV18 TGTGCCAGCTCACCTGAAAGGACAGGAGGGAACGAGCAGTACTTC CASSPERTGGNEQYF
16 TRBJ2-6 - - TRBV18 TGTGCCAGCTCACCACCTCCGGGCTCTGGGGCCAACGTCCTGACTTTC CASSPPPGSGANVLTF
15 TRBJ2-7 - - TRBV6-5 TGTGCCAGCAGTTACGGGGGCCTAGGTACCTACGAGCAGTACTTC CASSYGGLGTYEQYF
16 TRBJ1-5 - TRBD1 TRBV4-2 TGTGCCAGCAGCCAAGAACAGGGGGACGTCGGTCAGCCCCAGCATTTT CASSQEQGDVGQPQHF
16 TRBJ2-2 - - TRBV9 TGTGCCAGCAGCAAAAGACTGGCCGCGGGGACCGGGGAGCTGTTTTTT CASSKRLAAGTGELFF
15 TRBJ2-5 - TRBD1 TRBV4-2 TGTGCCAGCAGCCAAGCGGGACAGTACCAAGAGACCCAGTACTTC CASSQAGQYQETQYF
15 TRBJ1-3 - TRBD1 TRBV2 TGTGCCAGCAGCGTGGACAGGGGCTGGGGAAACACCATATATTTT CASSVDRGWGNTIYF
18 TRBJ2-2 - TRBD2 TRBV28 TGTGCCAGCAGTCAGAGACTAGCGGGAGTGGGTGGTACCGGGGAGCTGTTTTTT CASSQRLAGVGGTGELFF
16 TRBJ2-5 - - TRBV28 TGTGCCAGCAGCCCGAGGGCAGGGGAGTACCAAGAGACCCAGTACTTC CASSPRAGEYQETQYF
14 TRBJ1-2 - - TRBV28 TGTGCCAGCAGTTTTCAGGCTCCGAGCTATGGCTACACCTTC CASSFQAPSYGYTF
15 TRBJ1-6 - TRBD1 TRBV7-2 TGTGCCAGCAGCTTAGGCGGGACAGGGGCTTCACCCCTCCACTTT CASSLGGTGASPLHF
17 TRBJ1-6 - - TRBV5-1 TGCGCCAGCAGCCGGGGACTCCTCGTCTCCTATAATTCACCCCTCCACTTT CASSRGLLVSYNSPLHF
13 TRBJ1-2 - - TRBV5-4 TGTGCCAGCAGCCCACTGAAAAACTATGGCTACACCTTC CASSPLKNYGYTF
15 TRBJ1-5 - - TRBV6-6 TGTGCCAGCAGTCGATCAGACAGCCGCAATCAGCCCCAGCATTTT CASSRSDSRNQPQHF
14 TRBJ2-5 - TRBD2 TRBV5-5 TGTGCCAGCAGCAGGACACGGGGGGGCGAGACCCAGTACTTC CASSRTRGGETQYF
17 TRBJ2-1 - TRBD1 TRBV28 TGTGCCAGCAGACAAATTAGACAGGGGGAAGCCTACAATGAGCAGTTCTTC CASRQIRQGEAYNEQFF
14 TRBJ2-3 - TRBD1 TRBV25-1 TGTGCCAGTAGAACTGGGACAGCCACAGATACGCAGTATTTT CASRTGTATDTQYF
17 TRBJ2-2 - TRBD2 TRBV25-1 TGTGCCAGCAGCCGGACTAGCGGGGCTCAAGGGGCCGGGGAGCTGTTTTTT CASSRTSGAQGAGELFF
15 TRBJ2-7 - TRBD1 TRBV7-2 TGTGCCAGCAGCCTCCGGGACAGGGGGCTCAACGAGCAGTACTTC CASSLRDRGLNEQYF
13 TRBJ2-5 - TRBD2 TRBV9 TGTGCCAGCAGCGCGCCGGGAGGGGAGACCCAGTACTTC CASSAPGGETQYF
14 TRBJ1-5 - - TRBV4-2 TGTGCCAGCAGCCAAGAAGGGACTTATCAGCCCCAGCATTTT CASSQEGTYQPQHF
15 TRBJ2-1 few TRBD2 TRBV27 TGTGCCAGCAGTCCCGCGGGAGGGAGGCGCAATGAGCAGTTCTTC CASSPAGGRRNEQFF
13 TRBJ1-1 once - TRBV19 TGTGCCAGTAGTATAGAACGACAGCGTGAAGCTTTCTTT CASSIERQREAFF
15 TRBJ2-7 - TRBD2 TRBV15 TGTGCCACCAGCAGAGTGATTAGCGGGAGTTACGAGCAGTACTTC CATSRVISGSYEQYF
14 TRBJ2-1 - TRBD1 TRBV6-5 TGTGCCAGCAGCCGGGACAGGGCCTACAATGAGCAGTTCTTC CASSRDRAYNEQFF
16 TRBJ2-4 - TRBD2 TRBV7-2 TGTGCCAGCAGCAGCACAGCGGGAGTAGCCAAAAACATTCAGTACTTC CASSSTAGVAKNIQYF
15 TRBJ2-7 - TRBD2 TRBV10-1 TGCGCCAGCAGTGAGCGGAGCGGGAGGTCGTACGAGCAGTACTTC CASSERSGRSYEQYF
13 TRBJ1-4 - - TRBV19 TGTGCCAGTAGGCCGGGGGGAAATGAAAAACTGTTTTTT CASRPGGNEKLFF
14 TRBJ2-7 few - TRBV7-8 TGTGCCAGCAGCTCCCCCTCCTTTTTCTACGAGCAGTACTTC CASSSPSFFYEQYF
15 TRBJ2-1 - TRBD2 TRBV7-8 TGTGCCAGCAGCCCCGGGGGGAGCTCCTACAATGAGCAGTTCTTC CASSPGGSSYNEQFF
15 TRBJ1-4 - - TRBV30 TGTGCCTGGAGCCCCGCGGGGAGGGGAAGAGAAAAACTGTTTTTT CAWSPAGRGREKLFF
13 TRBJ1-2 - TRBD1 TRBV29-1 TGCAGCGTTGAAGGGGGACAGGGACCTGGCTACACCTTC CSVEGGQGPGYTF
15 TRBJ2-1 - TRBD1 TRBV19 TGTGCCAGTAGTACACAGGGGTGGTCCTACAATGAGCAGTTCTTC CASSTQGWSYNEQFF
14 TRBJ1-2 - TRBD1 TRBV30 TGTGCCTGGAAATCAAGACAGGGCCCGTCTGGCTACACCTTC CAWKSRQGPSGYTF
16 TRBJ2-1 - - TRBV21-1 TGTGCCAGCAGTGGACCCGGACAGGGACCCTACAATGAGCAGTTCTTC CASSGPGQGPYNEQFF
13 TRBJ2-2 - - TRBV5-1 TGCGCCAGCAGCCCCCTTCCCGCCGGGAAGCTGTTTTTT CASSPLPAGKLFF
16 TRBJ2-7 - - TRBV28 TGTGCCAGCAGTTTATGGGGGACTTCGAGCTCCTACGAGCAGTACTTC CASSLWGTSSSYEQYF
14 TRBJ1-6 many - TRBV19 TGTGCCAGTGGCTGGCTAGGGGAATATTCACCCCTCCACTTT CASGWLGEYSPLHF